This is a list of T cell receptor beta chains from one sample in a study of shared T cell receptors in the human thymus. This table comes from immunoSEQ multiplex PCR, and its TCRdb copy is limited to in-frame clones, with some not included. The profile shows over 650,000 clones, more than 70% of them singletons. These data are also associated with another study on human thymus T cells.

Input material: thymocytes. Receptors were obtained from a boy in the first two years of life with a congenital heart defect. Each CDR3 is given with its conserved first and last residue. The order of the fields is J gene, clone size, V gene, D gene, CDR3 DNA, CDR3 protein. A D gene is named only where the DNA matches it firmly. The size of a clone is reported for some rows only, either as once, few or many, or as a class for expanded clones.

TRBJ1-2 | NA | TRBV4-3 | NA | TGCGCCAGCAGCCAAGGCAAGAGGGACTATGGCTACACCTTC | CASSQGKRDYGYTF
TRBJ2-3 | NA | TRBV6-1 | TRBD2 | TGTGCCAGCAGTGAAGGACTAGCGGCTAGCACAGATACGCAGTATTTT | CASSEGLAASTDTQYF
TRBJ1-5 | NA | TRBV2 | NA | TGTGCCAGCAGTGACAGTAGCAATCAGCCCCAGCATTTT | CASSDSSNQPQHF
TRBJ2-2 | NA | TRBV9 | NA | TGTGCCAGCAGCTTTAGAGACACCGGGGAGCTGTTTTTT | CASSFRDTGELFF
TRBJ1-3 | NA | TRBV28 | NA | TGTGCCAGCATTGGATGGCCCCGGAGAGGGATAGGAAACACCATATATTTT | CASIGWPRRGIGNTIYF
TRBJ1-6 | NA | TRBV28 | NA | TGTGCCAGCAGTTTAGAGAGGGTCTCCTATAATTCCCCCCTCCACTTT | CASSLERVSYNSPLHF
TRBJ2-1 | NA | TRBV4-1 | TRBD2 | TGCGCCAGCAGCTCTAATCTAGCGGATGAATACAATGAGCAGTTCTTC | CASSSNLADEYNEQFF
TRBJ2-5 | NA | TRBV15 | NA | TGTGCCACCAGCAGAGATGTCAGTGCATCCGAGTACTTC | CATSRDVSASEYF
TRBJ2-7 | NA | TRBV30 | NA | TGTGCCTGCCAGGGGCGGCCACCCTACGAGCAGTACTTC | CACQGRPPYEQYF
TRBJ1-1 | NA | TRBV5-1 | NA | TGCGCCAGCACGCTAGGGTCCGAGGGAGTGAACACTGAAGCTTTCTTT | CASTLGSEGVNTEAFF
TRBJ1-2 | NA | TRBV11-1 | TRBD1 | TGTGCCAGCAGGCTCTCTGGACAGGGTGGTGGCTACACCTTC | CASRLSGQGGGYTF
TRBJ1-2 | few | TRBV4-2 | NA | TGTGCCAGCAGCCCCGTCGGGGGAGGGGGTAACTATGGCTACACCTTC | CASSPVGGGGNYGYTF
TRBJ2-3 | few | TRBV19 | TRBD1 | TGTGCCAGTAGCCTCGGGACAGGGGCAGATACGCAGTATTTT | CASSLGTGADTQYF
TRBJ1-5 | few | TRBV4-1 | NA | TGCGCCAGCAGCCAAGATGAGTTTAAGAATCAGCCCCAGCATTTT | CASSQDEFKNQPQHF
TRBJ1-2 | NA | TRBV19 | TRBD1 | TGTGCCACTCGGACAGGGGGCGATAACTATGGCTACACCTTC | CATRTGGDNYGYTF
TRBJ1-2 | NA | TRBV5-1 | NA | TGCGCCAGCAGCCTTGGGGACCCCAGCGGGACGTCTAACTATGGCTACACCTTC | CASSLGDPSGTSNYGYTF
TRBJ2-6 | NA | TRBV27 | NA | TGTGCCAGCAGATACATGTTCTCTGGGGCCAACGTCCTGACTTTC | CASRYMFSGANVLTF
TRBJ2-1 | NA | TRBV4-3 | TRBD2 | TGCGCCAGCAGCCAATCTAGCGGGAGGGAAGACAATGAGCAGTTCTTC | CASSQSSGREDNEQFF
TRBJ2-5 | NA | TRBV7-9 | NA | TGTGCCAGCAGCATAGGACTCCGAGAGTCGGCTAGTAGGAAGACCCAGTACTTC | CASSIGLRESASRKTQYF
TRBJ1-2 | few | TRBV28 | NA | TGTGCCAGCAGTCCCAGGGGTCGCGGCTACACCTTC | CASSPRGRGYTF
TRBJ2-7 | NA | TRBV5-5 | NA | TGTGCCAGCAGTCACCCTAAGCCCGGGTCGGAGACCTACGAGCAGTACTTC | CASSHPKPGSETYEQYF
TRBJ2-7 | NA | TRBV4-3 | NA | TGCGCCAGCAGCCAAGTCGAGAAGTCGTACGAGCAGTACTTC | CASSQVEKSYEQYF
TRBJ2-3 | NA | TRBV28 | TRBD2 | TGTGCCAGCAGTTTAACGGCTGGGGGGGGTGGGACGAGCACAGATACGCAGTATTTT | CASSLTAGGGGTSTDTQYF
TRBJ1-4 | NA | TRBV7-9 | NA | TGTGCCAGCAGCCCCCCGTTTGCAACTAATGAAAAACTGTTTTTT | CASSPPFATNEKLFF
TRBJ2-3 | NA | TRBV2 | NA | TGTGCCAGCAGGGCTGTCACAGATACGCAGTATTTT | CASRAVTDTQYF
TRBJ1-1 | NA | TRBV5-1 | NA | TGCGCCAGCAGCAACCGACAGGTGGGGGAGGGAGCTTTCTTT | CASSNRQVGEGAFF
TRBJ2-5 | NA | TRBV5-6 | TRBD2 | TGTGCCAGCTACCCGGGAGGGGGGCAAGAGACCCAGTACTTC | CASYPGGGQETQYF
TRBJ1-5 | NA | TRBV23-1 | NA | TGCGCCAGCAGTCAGCAGCAGCCCCAGCATTTT | CASSQQQPQHF
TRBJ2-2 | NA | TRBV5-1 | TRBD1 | TGCGCCAGCAGCTTAGGACAGGGGGCGATCGGGGAGCTGTTTTTT | CASSLGQGAIGELFF
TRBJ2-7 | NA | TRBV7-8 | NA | TGTGCCAGCAGCTTAGTGGGGGCCTTCCGGCCTTTCTACGAGCAGTACTTC | CASSLVGAFRPFYEQYF
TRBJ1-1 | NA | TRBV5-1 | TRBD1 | TGCGCCAGCAGGCTACAGGGGTGGGACACTGAAGCTTTCTTT | CASRLQGWDTEAFF
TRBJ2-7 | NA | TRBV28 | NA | TGTGCCAGCAGTTCATGGAACCTTAAGAATAGCTCCTACGAGCAGTACTTC | CASSSWNLKNSSYEQYF
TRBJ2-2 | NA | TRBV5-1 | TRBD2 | TGCGCCAGCAGCAGATCTCTAGCGGGAGGTCGCGCCAACCCGGGGGAGCTGTTTTTT | CASSRSLAGGRANPGELFF
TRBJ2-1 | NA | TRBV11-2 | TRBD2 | TGTGCCAGCAGCTTAGATATGGAGCGGGGGGGCTGGGATGAGCAGTTCTTC | CASSLDMERGGWDEQFF
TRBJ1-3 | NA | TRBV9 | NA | TGTGCCAGCAGCGAGACAGGTACCAGCTCTGGAAACACCATATATTTT | CASSETGTSSGNTIYF
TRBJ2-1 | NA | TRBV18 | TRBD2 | TGTGCCAGCTCACCCTACCCTAGCGGGGGGGCCGCAAGAGGTATGGATGAGCAGTTCTTC | CASSPYPSGGAARGMDEQFF
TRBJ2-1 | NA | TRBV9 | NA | TGTGCCAGCAGCTATGGACTGGACAATGAGCAGTTCTTC | CASSYGLDNEQFF
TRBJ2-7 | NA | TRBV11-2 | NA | TGTGCCAGCAGCTTCGACAGGAGACAGCCCCCGAGAGCGTACGAGCAGTACTTC | CASSFDRRQPPRAYEQYF
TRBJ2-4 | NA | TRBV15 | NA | TGTGCCACCAGCAGAGACCCGAGACAGTCACTAGCCAAAAACATTCAGTACTTC | CATSRDPRQSLAKNIQYF
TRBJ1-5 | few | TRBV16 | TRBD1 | TGTGCCAGCAGCCAAATCTCGACCGGACAGGGGGCTTGGCAGCCCCAGCATTTT | CASSQISTGQGAWQPQHF
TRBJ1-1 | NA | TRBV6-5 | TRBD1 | TGTGCCAGCAGTTACGAAGGGACAGGGTTTACAGCTTTCTTT | CASSYEGTGFTAFF
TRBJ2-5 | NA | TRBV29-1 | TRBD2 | TGCAGCGTTGATCATGCTAGCGGTAGGGAGACCCAGTACTTC | CSVDHASGRETQYF
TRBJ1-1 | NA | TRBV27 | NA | TGTGCCAGCAGTTTTGGGGGGGTGGGTGAAGCTTTCTTT | CASSFGGVGEAFF
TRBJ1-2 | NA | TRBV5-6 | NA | TGTGCCAGCAGCTTATTATCCAGGTTGGCTGGAGGCTACACCTTC | CASSLLSRLAGGYTF
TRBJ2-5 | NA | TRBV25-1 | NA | TGTGCCAGCAGTGAATACGCTACAGGGATCCAAGAGACCCAGTACTTC | CASSEYATGIQETQYF
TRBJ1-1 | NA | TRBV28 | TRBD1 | TGTGCCAGCAGTTTATTAAAGGGGGCGAACACTGAAGCTTTCTTT | CASSLLKGANTEAFF
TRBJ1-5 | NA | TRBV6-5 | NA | TGTGCCAGCAGGCAACAGGGATGCAATCAGCCCCAGCATTTT | CASRQQGCNQPQHF
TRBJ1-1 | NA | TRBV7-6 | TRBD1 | TGTGCCAGCAGCCTACTAACAGACAGGGGGAATAAGTGGAACACTGAAGCTTTCTTT | CASSLLTDRGNKWNTEAFF
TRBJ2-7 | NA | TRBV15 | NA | TGTGCCACCAGCAGAAGAGACAGGGAGGTCCCCTACGAGCAGTACTTC | CATSRRDREVPYEQYF
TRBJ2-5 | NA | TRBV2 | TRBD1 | TGTGCCAGCAGAGGCAGGGGGCCCGGCTCCCAAGAGACCCAGTACTTC | CASRGRGPGSQETQYF
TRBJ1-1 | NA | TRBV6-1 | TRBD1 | TGTGCCAGCCTTACTAGACAGGGGGCTGACACTGAAGCTTTCTTT | CASLTRQGADTEAFF
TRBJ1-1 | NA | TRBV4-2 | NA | TGTGCCAGCAGCCAAGGGAGGGCCTCTTTCTTT | CASSQGRASFF
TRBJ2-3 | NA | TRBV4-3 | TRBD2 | TGCGCCAGCAGCCACCAACGGAAGACTAGCGGTTTCACAGATACGCAGTATTTT | CASSHQRKTSGFTDTQYF
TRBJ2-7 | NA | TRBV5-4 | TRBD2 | TGTGCCAGCAGCTTGGAAGCTAGCGGGAGGTCCTCCTACGAGCAGTACTTC | CASSLEASGRSSYEQYF
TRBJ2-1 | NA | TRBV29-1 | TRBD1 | TGCAGCGTTGCCCCCCTACAGGGGACAATAATGGGCTCCTACAATGAGCAGTTCTTC | CSVAPLQGTIMGSYNEQFF
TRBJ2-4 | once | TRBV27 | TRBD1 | TGTGCCAGCAGCCGACAGGGACACGTCAAAAACATTCAGTACTTC | CASSRQGHVKNIQYF
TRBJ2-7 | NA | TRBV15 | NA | TGTGCCACCAGCAGGGCCCAGGGGAGCTCCCACGAGCAGTACTTC | CATSRAQGSSHEQYF